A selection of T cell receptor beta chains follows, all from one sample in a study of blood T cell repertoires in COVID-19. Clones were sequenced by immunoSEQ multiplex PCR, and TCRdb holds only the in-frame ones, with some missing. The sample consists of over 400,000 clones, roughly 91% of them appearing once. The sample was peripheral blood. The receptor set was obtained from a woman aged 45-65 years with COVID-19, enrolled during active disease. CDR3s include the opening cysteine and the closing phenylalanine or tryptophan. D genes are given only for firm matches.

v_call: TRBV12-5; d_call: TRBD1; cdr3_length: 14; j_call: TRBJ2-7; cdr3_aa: CASLPGQGLAEQYF; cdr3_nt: TGTGCTAGCCTCCCGGGACAGGGATTAGCCGAGCAGTACTTC
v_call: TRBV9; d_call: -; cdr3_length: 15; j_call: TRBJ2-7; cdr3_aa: CASSVPSGLLYEQYF; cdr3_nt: TGTGCCAGCAGCGTCCCCTCGGGACTTCTCTACGAGCAGTACTTC
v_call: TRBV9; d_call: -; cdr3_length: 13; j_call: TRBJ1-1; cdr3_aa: CASSVQGNTEAFF; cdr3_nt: TGTGCCAGCAGCGTACAGGGGAACACTGAAGCTTTCTTT
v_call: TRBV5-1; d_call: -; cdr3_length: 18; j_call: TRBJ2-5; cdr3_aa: CASSLGLVDYGNGETQYF; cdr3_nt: TGCGCCAGCAGCTTGGGGCTGGTTGACTACGGTAATGGGGAGACCCAGTACTTC
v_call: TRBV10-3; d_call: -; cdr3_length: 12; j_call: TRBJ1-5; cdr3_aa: CAISEEVSPQHF; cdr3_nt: TGTGCCATCAGTGAGGAGGTTTCGCCCCAGCATTTT
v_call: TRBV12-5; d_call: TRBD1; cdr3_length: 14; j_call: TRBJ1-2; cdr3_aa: CASGPTQGYYGYTF; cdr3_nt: TGTGCTAGTGGCCCCACACAGGGGTACTATGGCTACACCTTC
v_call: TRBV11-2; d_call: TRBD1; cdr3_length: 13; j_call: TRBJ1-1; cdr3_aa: CASSFPDRFEAFF; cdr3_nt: TGTGCCAGCAGCTTCCCGGACAGGTTTGAAGCTTTCTTT
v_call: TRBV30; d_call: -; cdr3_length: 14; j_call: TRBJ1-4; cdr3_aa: CAWTLVATNEKLFF; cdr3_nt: TGTGCCTGGACCTTAGTTGCAACTAATGAAAAACTGTTTTTT
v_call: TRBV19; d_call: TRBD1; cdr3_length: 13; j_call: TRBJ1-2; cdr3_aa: CASSSRDRDGYTF; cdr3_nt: TGTGCCAGTAGTTCCCGGGACAGAGATGGCTACACCTTC
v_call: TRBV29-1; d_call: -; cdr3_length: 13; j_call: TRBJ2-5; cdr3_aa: CSVDGGAGETQYF; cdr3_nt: TGCAGCGTTGACGGCGGGGCGGGGGAGACCCAGTACTTC
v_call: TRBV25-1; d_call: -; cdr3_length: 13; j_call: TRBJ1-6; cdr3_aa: CASSDPNGGPLHF; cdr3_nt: TGTGCCAGCAGTGACCCGAACGGGGGACCCCTCCACTTT